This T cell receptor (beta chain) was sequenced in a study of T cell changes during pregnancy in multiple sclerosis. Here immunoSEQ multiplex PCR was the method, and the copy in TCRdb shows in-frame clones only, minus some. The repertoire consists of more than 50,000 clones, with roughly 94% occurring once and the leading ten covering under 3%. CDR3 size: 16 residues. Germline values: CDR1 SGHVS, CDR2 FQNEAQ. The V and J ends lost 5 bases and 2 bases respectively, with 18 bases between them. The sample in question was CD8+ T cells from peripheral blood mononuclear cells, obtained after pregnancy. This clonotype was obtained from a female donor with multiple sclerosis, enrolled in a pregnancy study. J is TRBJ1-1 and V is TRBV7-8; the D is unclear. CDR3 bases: TGTGCCAGCAGCCCGGGCCCGGAGGGCCTTAACACTGAAGCTTTCTTT. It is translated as CASSPGPEGLNTEAFF.